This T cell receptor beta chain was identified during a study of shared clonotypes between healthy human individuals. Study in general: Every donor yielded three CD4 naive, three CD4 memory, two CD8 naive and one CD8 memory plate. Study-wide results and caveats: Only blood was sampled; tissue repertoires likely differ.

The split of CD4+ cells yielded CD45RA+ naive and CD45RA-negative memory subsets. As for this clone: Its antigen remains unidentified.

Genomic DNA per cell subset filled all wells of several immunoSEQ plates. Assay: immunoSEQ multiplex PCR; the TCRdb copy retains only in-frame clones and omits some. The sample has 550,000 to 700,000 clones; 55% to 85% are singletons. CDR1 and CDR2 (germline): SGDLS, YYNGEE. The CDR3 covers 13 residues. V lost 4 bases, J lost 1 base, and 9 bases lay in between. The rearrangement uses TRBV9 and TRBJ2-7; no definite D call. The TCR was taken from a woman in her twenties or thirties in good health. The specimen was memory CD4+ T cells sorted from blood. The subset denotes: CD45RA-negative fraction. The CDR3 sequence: CASSPTTSYEQYF. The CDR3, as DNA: TGTGCCAGCAGCCCAACGACTTCCTACGAGCAGTACTTC.